This TCR beta chain emerged from a study of tumor-infiltrating lymphocytes in localized non-small cell lung cancer. At the level of the study: Several tumor histologies, both smoking statuses, and some post-neoadjuvant chemotherapy samples were included. Study-level points and caveats: Technical variation could not be separated from intratumor heterogeneity here.

This CDR3 comprises 13 residues. Germline CDR1 is SQVTM and CDR2 is ANQGSEA. V dropped 2 bases and J dropped 12; count of bases not matched to a gene: 12. This clone was seen once. Its antigen is as yet unknown. Produced via immunoSEQ multiplex PCR; TCRdb's table is partial and in-frame only. This table has about 15,000 clones, about 77% appearing once. This receptor was identified in a human donor with non-small cell lung cancer. This chain uses TRBV29-1 with TRBJ2-7, with TRBD1 matching 8 bases. The sample comprised lung tumor tissue. For the CDR3, the DNA is TGCAGCGTTGAACTTGCAAGGGACAGGATTTCGTACTTC. Its translation is CSVELARDRISYF.